The T cell receptor beta chain under discussion was sequenced for a study of human T cells and chemical hapten exposure. Study as a whole: Sensitization applied 2% DPC to 2 cm by 2 cm of upper inner arm skin.

This clonotype turned up a few times. Antigen: not known. Separate cDNA molecules received unique molecular identifiers, which the library attached to them. TCRdb independently ran MiXCR on the RACE reads; one entry per CDR3 protein. The sample shows 75,000 to 90,000 distinct CDR3 sequences, 10% of them seen only once. Described time point: patch test 2, 6 weeks after DPC sensitization. Treatment given: therapeutic diphenylcyclopropenone sensitization with weekly scalp DPC. From whole blood left unfractionated, total RNA was extracted. The CDR3 totals 15 residues. CDR1 and CDR2 from the germline V gene are KGHSH and LQKENI. Germline trimming cut 3 bases from V and 4 bases from J; bases unmatched to any gene: 7. Findings and limits, study-wide: Those TCRs sitting above 1 in 1000 frequency stayed the same with DPC sensitization.

The clonotype was recovered from a woman aged 45-60 years with alopecia areata. Some clones in this sample may be carry-over from other donors' samples. The chain employs TRBV18 and TRBJ1-1, with 8 nucleotides matching TRBD1. Sequencing used whole blood, obtained in connection with sensitization to the hapten diphenylcyclopropenone (DPC). The CDR3 spells CASSPTGARGTEAFF. The CDR3 nucleotides are TGTGCCAGCTCACCGACAGGGGCCCGCGGCACTGAAGCTTTCTTT.